This T cell receptor (beta chain) was documented in a study of shared clonotypes between healthy human individuals. Replicate PCRs from sorted subsets contained about 0.2 ug DNA, which is roughly 30,000 T cell genomes. Produced via immunoSEQ multiplex PCR; TCRdb's table is partial and in-frame only. The sample yields over 2,000,000 clones, approximately 92% seen once. Cells designated naive CD8 were CD45RO-negative and were positively selected for CCR7, with terminally differentiated effector memory CD45RA+ cells excluded. CDR1 and CDR2 from the germline V gene are SEHNR and FQNEAQ (reference sequence). V dropped 5 bases and J dropped 0; count of bases not matched to a gene: 6. The CDR3 extends over 15 amino acids.

Material: naive CD8+ T cells from PBMCs. This TCR derives from a young man in good health. Some clones in this sample may be carry-over from other donors' samples. The chain couples TRBV7-9 to TRBJ1-1; 7 nucleotides match TRBD1. The CDR3 nucleotides read TGTGCCAGCAGCCCTCCCGGGACAGTGAACACTGAAGCTTTCTTT. Amino acid sequence: CASSPPGTVNTEAFF. Together with reference TRBV7-9 and TRBJ1-1, the CDR3 gives the full variable domain: DTGVSQNPRHKITKRGQNVTFRCDPISEHNRLYWYRQTLGQGPEFLTYFQNEAQLEKSRLLSDRFSAERPKGSFSTLEIQRTEQGDSAMYLCASSPPGTVNTEAFFGQGTRLTVV.